This T cell receptor beta chain derives from a study of blood T cell repertoires in COVID-19. Whole-study context: Sites in the United States, Italy and Spain provided acute and convalescent COVID-19 samples. PBMCs, B-cell-depleted T cells, or T cells were the source of the cDNA or gDNA that made up the material.

The authors' processing: Researchers report that nucleated cell counts were estimated from reference gene primer amplification. Libraries were prepared by immunoSEQ multiplex PCR; TCRdb keeps only in-frame clonotypes and omits some of them. That table is the source of V, J and clone size, and D and trimming were worked out from the DNA. This repertoire shows 75,000 to 100,000 clones, 75% to 90% found once; its top ten account for 1.5% to 2%. The TCR originated in a man aged 80 or over with acute or convalescent COVID-19. Sequencing was carried out using peripheral blood.

The CDR3 DNA reads as TGTGCCAGCAGTGAGAGCTCCGGGAGAAGCACAGATACGCAGTATTTT. It codes for CASSESSGRSTDTQYF. This chain connects TRBV6-1 to TRBJ2-3; tentatively, D is TRBD2 (6 bases). The V gene's germline CDR1 is MNHNS and CDR2 SASEGT. The V gene lost 3 bases and the J gene lost 0 bases, with 13 bases spanning the gap. CDR3 length: 16 amino acids.